What follows describes a single T cell receptor beta chain. In the study's own analysis: Nucleated cell number was recorded as an estimate derived from reference gene primer amplification. Assay: immunoSEQ multiplex PCR; the TCRdb copy retains only in-frame clones and omits some. D and trimming were read from the DNA, whereas the V and J calls and clone size are those reported in that table. The sample has fewer than 250,000 clones; less than 90% are singletons. This record belongs to a study of blood T cell repertoires in COVID-19. Background on the study: Researchers got acute and convalescent COVID-19 samples from the United States, Italy and Spain. Nucleic acid was either cDNA or gDNA, and it came from T cells, B-cell-depleted T cells, or PBMCs.

The germline gives CDR1 SGHRS, CDR2 YFSETQ. CDR3 length: 14 amino acids. V was clipped by 6 bases and J by 9 bases; unmatched bases: 9. V gene TRBV5-1 combines with J gene TRBJ2-1; TRBD2 matches 10 bases. This sequence was found in a woman aged 70-85 years with active or convalescent COVID-19. The sample consisted of peripheral blood. CDR3 loop: CASNVLAGEAEQFF. As DNA, the CDR3 is TGCGCCAGCAATGTGCTAGCGGGAGAGGCTGAGCAGTTCTTC.